Below, one T cell receptor (beta chain) is given with its context. Which antigen it targets is not known. Within one base of it there is no much larger clone, and no base qualities were kept. The immunoSEQ Assay, a bias-controlled multiplex PCR, was used to amplify TCRbeta CDR3 regions from genomic DNA. As for the authors' bioinformatics: Within the assay, amplification of reference gene primers was used to estimate how many nucleated cells each sample contained. To quantify the absolute abundance of each unique TCRbeta CDR3 rearrangement, sequence reads were collapsed and filtered. For each sample, productive Simpson clonality was calculated as the square root of Simpson's diversity index over productive rearrangements. TCRdb stores this immuneACCESS table with in-frame sequences only. Part of the clones is absent; in the studies checked, under half of the shortfall reflects unresolved V genes, and no reason is known for the rest. Clonal size and the V and J genes are those of that table, whereas D and trimming came from the DNA. This sample holds tens of thousands of clones; 82% were observed only once. The biggest ten clones account for 25% to 30% of the sample.

The source of the sample is a study of blood T cell repertoires in COVID-19 (dated by TCRdb to between 2020 and 2021). In terms of the full investigation: Samples covering the acute and convalescent phases of COVID-19 were provided by collaborators in the United States, Italy and Spain. The material from the prospective study consisted of cDNA or gDNA derived from T cells, B-cell-depleted T cells, or PBMCs. Subjects who had been exposed to COVID-19, were actively infected with it, or had recovered from it provided the deeply sampled blood TCRbeta repertoires that made up the dataset. The repertoires were released in a freely available public database intended as a resource for research on the immune response to SARS-CoV-2. Samples were obtained from the ongoing ImmuneRACE study (first 160 participants) and from roughly 1,300 subjects provided by 6 global collaborators. A de-identified subject ID, COVID-19 status, age in years and sex were almost always included in the sample metadata. HLA class I and class II types, where available, came from metadata supplied by the sample provider rather than from assay-based typing.

Whole blood was collected in K2EDTA tubes by collaborating institutions according to the institutions' own protocols. For TCRbeta analysis, collaborators shipped samples in one of three forms: frozen whole blood, isolated PBMCs, or DNA extracted from either of those sample types. General conclusions and limits of the study: The amount of clinical and demographic metadata varied by source and participant and was provided uncurated.

Deletion took 2 bases off V and 3 bases off J, with a span of 10 bases between the germline ends. From a lookup of the germline V gene, CDR1 and CDR2 are MNHEY and SVGEGT. The CDR3 measures 14 amino acids from cysteine to phenylalanine. The kept DNA is CDR3 alone, 42 bases in frame from the first base. Sequenced: peripheral blood. The clonotype comes from a human donor in a cohort sampled during active COVID-19. Recombination joined TRBV6-2 or TRBV6-3 with TRBJ1-1; the D gene is perhaps TRBD1, on 5 matching bases. The bases are TGTGCCAGCAGTTACCAGGGTCGGCACACTGAAGCTTTCTTT. Translated, this gives CASSYQGRHTEAFF.